A selection of T cell receptor beta chains follows, all from one sample in a study of identical twins. Via MiXCR, TCRdb re-called the 5' RACE reads, giving one row per CDR3 protein. This sample has 500,000 to 650,000 distinct CDR3 sequences; less than 9% occur once, and the top ten carry over 1.5%. These sequences were also reported in another study, on yellow fever vaccine responses in identical twins.

Input material: PBMCs. The receptors stem from a woman in her late teens or twenties in good health. The CDR3 runs from the conserved cysteine through the conserved F or W. The D gene is left open where the match is weak. Clone size, where shown, is once, few, many, or a class for clones that have expanded.

j_call v_call clone_size d_call cdr3_aa cdr3_nt
TRBJ1-6 TRBV6-2/TRBV6-3 few - CASSYGSGRPNSPLHF TGTGCCAGCAGTTACGGGTCAGGGAGACCGAATTCACCCCTCCACTTT
TRBJ2-2 TRBV5-1 many - CASSPLGSNTGELFF TGCGCCAGCAGCCCACTAGGGTCCAACACCGGGGAGCTGTTTTTT
TRBJ2-7 TRBV20-1 - TRBD2 CSAGTSGSSEQYF TGCAGTGCTGGGACTAGCGGGAGTTCCGAGCAGTACTTC
TRBJ2-1 TRBV10-1 few TRBD2 CASSERLAGRNEQFF TGCGCCAGCAGTGAGCGACTAGCGGGGCGCAATGAGCAGTTCTTC
TRBJ2-3 TRBV29-1 - TRBD1 CSSLGGTGDGTDTQYF TGCAGCTCATTGGGGGGGACAGGGGACGGCACAGATACGCAGTATTTT
TRBJ2-1 TRBV28 many TRBD1 CASSFQGAHNEQFF TGTGCCAGCAGTTTCCAGGGGGCCCACAATGAGCAGTTCTTC
TRBJ2-3 TRBV10-2 few - CASSEQGGDTQYF TGCGCCAGCAGTGAACAGGGCGGAGATACGCAGTATTTT
TRBJ2-2 TRBV11-2 few TRBD2 CASSWGLAGAVNTGELFF TGTGCCAGCAGCTGGGGACTAGCGGGGGCCGTCAACACCGGGGAGCTGTTTTTT
TRBJ2-3 TRBV19 few TRBD2 CASTPSSGGARTDTQYF TGTGCCAGTACCCCTTCGAGCGGGGGGGCTCGCACAGATACGCAGTATTTT
TRBJ1-1 TRBV3-1 few - CASSQERSEAFF TGTGCCAGCAGCCAGGAGAGGTCTGAAGCTTTCTTT
TRBJ2-1 TRBV12-3/TRBV12-4 many TRBD2 CASSPTSGRGISYNEQFF TGTGCCAGCAGTCCGACTAGCGGGAGGGGTATCTCCTACAATGAGCAGTTCTTC
TRBJ2-2 TRBV7-6 many TRBD1 CASSPGTGSTGELFF TGTGCCAGCAGTCCCGGGACAGGGTCCACCGGGGAGCTGTTTTTT
TRBJ2-2 TRBV7-7 few TRBD2 CASSQGLVRTGELFF TGTGCCAGCAGCCAAGGACTAGTAAGGACCGGGGAGCTGTTTTTT
TRBJ1-2 TRBV7-9 few TRBD1 CASTPRTGEHGYTF TGTGCCAGCACCCCAAGGACAGGGGAGCATGGCTACACCTTC
TRBJ1-5 TRBV7-9 - TRBD1 CASSPQGADQPQHF TGTGCCAGCAGCCCGCAGGGGGCAGATCAGCCCCAGCATTTT
TRBJ2-3 TRBV20-1 few - CSAPFMEVADTQYF TGCAGTGCTCCCTTTATGGAAGTTGCAGATACGCAGTATTTT
TRBJ1-2 TRBV7-2 many TRBD1 CASSLSGTGNGYTF TGTGCCAGCAGCTTAAGTGGGACAGGGAATGGCTACACCTTC
TRBJ2-7 TRBV10-3 many TRBD2 CAISDLIGGRSYEQYF TGTGCCATCAGTGACCTAATCGGCGGGAGGTCCTACGAGCAGTACTTC
TRBJ2-1 TRBV20-1 many TRBD2 CSVQREAGGNEQFF TGCAGTGTCCAAAGGGAAGCGGGAGGCAATGAGCAGTTCTTC
TRBJ2-5 TRBV6-5 few - CASTSSGTLGTQYF TGTGCCAGCACTTCCTCCGGGACGCTAGGGACCCAGTACTTC
TRBJ2-5 TRBV24-1 many - CATSEAGTEGETQYF TGTGCCACCAGTGAAGCCGGGACCGAGGGGGAGACCCAGTACTTC
TRBJ1-2 TRBV6-1 many TRBD1 CASRPQGAGGYTF TGTGCCAGCAGGCCACAGGGGGCGGGTGGCTACACCTTC
TRBJ2-1 TRBV10-3 few - CAISDTSSYNEQFF TGTGCCATCAGTGACACGAGCTCCTACAATGAGCAGTTCTTC
TRBJ1-5 TRBV5-6 - - CASSRGVSNQPQHF TGTGCCAGCAGCCGAGGGGTTAGCAATCAGCCCCAGCATTTT
TRBJ1-2 TRBV20-1 - TRBD1 CSTQGQNYGYTF TGCAGTACCCAGGGACAGAACTATGGCTACACCTTC
TRBJ1-6 TRBV7-2 few - CASSRQNYSPLHF TGTGCCAGCAGCCGACAGAACTATTCACCCCTCCACTTT
TRBJ1-5 TRBV27 few - CASSLGIGQPQHF TGTGCCAGCAGTTTAGGGATCGGCCAGCCCCAGCATTTT
TRBJ2-1 TRBV20-1 many - CSARDGALTYNEQFF TGCAGTGCTAGAGACGGGGCGCTGACCTACAATGAGCAGTTCTTC
TRBJ2-5 TRBV27 - - CASSFSWGREWETQYF TGTGCCAGCAGTTTCTCATGGGGGCGGGAGTGGGAGACCCAGTACTTC
TRBJ2-5 TRBV20-1 few - CSAESVGQQRVNQETQYF TGCAGTGCAGAGTCAGTGGGGCAGCAACGAGTAAACCAAGAGACCCAGTACTTC
TRBJ2-1 TRBV5-1 few - CASSSFDNEQFF TGCGCCAGCAGCAGCTTTGACAATGAGCAGTTCTTC
TRBJ2-7 TRBV12-3/TRBV12-4 few TRBD2 CASSFWIRSSGSHEQYF TGTGCCAGCAGTTTTTGGATAAGGTCTAGCGGGAGTCACGAGCAGTACTTC
TRBJ2-1 TRBV20-1 - TRBD2 CRALGLVGNEQFF TGCAGGGCCCTGGGACTAGTCGGGAATGAGCAGTTCTTC
TRBJ1-1 TRBV6-4 few - CASSEQGKNTEAFF TGTGCCAGCAGCGAACAAGGAAAGAACACTGAAGCTTTCTTT
TRBJ2-1 TRBV10-3 few - CAISPGRSNNEQFF TGTGCCATCAGCCCTGGACGATCCAACAATGAGCAGTTCTTC
TRBJ2-1 TRBV19 - - CASSTTLGPYNEQFF TGTGCCAGTAGTACGACCCTTGGACCATACAATGAGCAGTTCTTC
TRBJ2-5 TRBV10-3 many TRBD2 CASALAEAKETQYF TGTGCCAGCGCACTAGCGGAGGCCAAAGAGACCCAGTACTTC
TRBJ2-3 TRBV11-2 few - CASSLVELGITDTQYF TGTGCCAGCAGCTTAGTGGAGCTGGGGATCACAGATACGCAGTATTTT
TRBJ1-6 TRBV6-1 - TRBD1 CASSQYRGYSPLHF TGTGCCAGCAGTCAATACAGGGGGTATTCACCCCTCCACTTT
TRBJ2-7 TRBV7-9 - TRBD1 CASSSGTGRYEQYF TGTGCCAGCAGCTCCGGGACAGGTCGTTACGAGCAGTACTTC
TRBJ2-1 TRBV2 - - CASAGRKAGNEQFF TGTGCCAGCGCGGGCCGAAAGGCGGGCAATGAGCAGTTCTTC
TRBJ2-1 TRBV7-9 few - CASSLAQYYEQFF TGTGCCAGCAGCTTAGCACAGTACTATGAGCAGTTCTTC
TRBJ1-2 TRBV12-3/TRBV12-4 few - CASSFWGAGHFTF TGTGCCAGCAGTTTTTGGGGGGCCGGGCACTTCACGTTC
TRBJ2-7 TRBV5-1 - - CASSLGPIYEQYF TGCGCCAGCAGCTTGGGTCCTATCTACGAGCAGTACTTC
TRBJ1-1 TRBV29-1 - - CSVEGRKQGETEAFF TGCAGCGTTGAAGGGCGGAAACAGGGTGAGACTGAAGCTTTCTTT
TRBJ2-7 TRBV19 - TRBD2 CASSGTSGRKAYEQYF TGTGCCAGTAGTGGGACTAGCGGGAGGAAAGCCTACGAGCAGTACTTC
TRBJ2-5 TRBV5-1 - - CASSLAGPAIQETQYF TGCGCCAGCAGCTTGGCCGGTCCGGCTATACAAGAGACCCAGTACTTC
TRBJ1-1 TRBV18 many - CASSPTPTGAGDTEAFF TGTGCCAGCTCACCAACTCCGACAGGCGCTGGGGACACTGAAGCTTTCTTT
TRBJ1-1 TRBV2 few TRBD1 CASRDTGGPEAFF TGTGCCAGCAGGGATACAGGGGGACCTGAAGCTTTCTTT